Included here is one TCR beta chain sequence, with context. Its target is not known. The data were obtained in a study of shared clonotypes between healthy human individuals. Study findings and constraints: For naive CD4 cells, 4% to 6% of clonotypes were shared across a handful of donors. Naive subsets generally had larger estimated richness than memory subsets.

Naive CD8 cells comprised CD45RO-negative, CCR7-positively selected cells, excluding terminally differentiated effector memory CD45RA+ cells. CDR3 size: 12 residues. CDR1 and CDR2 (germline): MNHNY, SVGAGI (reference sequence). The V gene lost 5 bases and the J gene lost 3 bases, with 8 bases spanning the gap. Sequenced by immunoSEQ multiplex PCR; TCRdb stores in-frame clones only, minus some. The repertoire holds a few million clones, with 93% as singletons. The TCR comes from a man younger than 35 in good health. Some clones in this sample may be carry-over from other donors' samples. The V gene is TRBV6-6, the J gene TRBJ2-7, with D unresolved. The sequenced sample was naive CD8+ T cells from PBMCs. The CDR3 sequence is CASSPTGYEQYF. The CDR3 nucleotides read TGTGCCAGCAGTCCCACCGGCTACGAGCAGTACTTC.